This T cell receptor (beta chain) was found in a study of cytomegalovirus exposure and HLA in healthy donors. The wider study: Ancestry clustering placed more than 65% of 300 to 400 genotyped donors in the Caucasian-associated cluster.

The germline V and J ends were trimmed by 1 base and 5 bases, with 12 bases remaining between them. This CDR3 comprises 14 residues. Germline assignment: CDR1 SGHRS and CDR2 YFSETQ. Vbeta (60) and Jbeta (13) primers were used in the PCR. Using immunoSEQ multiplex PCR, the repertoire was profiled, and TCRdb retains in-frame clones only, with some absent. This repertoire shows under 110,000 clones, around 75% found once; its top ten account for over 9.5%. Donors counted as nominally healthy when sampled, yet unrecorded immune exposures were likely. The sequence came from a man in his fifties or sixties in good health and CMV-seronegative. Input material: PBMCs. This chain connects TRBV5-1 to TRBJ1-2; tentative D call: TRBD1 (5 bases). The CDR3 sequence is CASSLTDSDYGYTF. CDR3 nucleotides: TGCGCCAGCAGCTTGACAGACAGCGATTATGGCTACACCTTC.